This entry lists 30 T cell receptor delta chains sequenced from one sample in a study of gamma-delta T cells after stem cell transplantation. TCRdb redid the clone calls on the RT-PCR reads with CATT. The repertoire holds over 2,000 delta-chain clones, with about 23% as singletons. Sequencing input: gamma-delta T cells. The receptors were sampled from a human donor. It is not recorded whose cells these are; they may come from a transplant donor.

Only a few counts were recorded for this clone. The same CDR3 also results from other DNA sequences found in this sample. CDR3 loop: CALGDLGSYAAYTDKLIF. The CDR3 DNA sequence: TGTGCTCTTGGGGATCTAGGGTCATACGCCGCGTACACCGATAAACTCATCTTT. The rearrangement links TRDV1 to TRDJ1; D is perhaps TRDD3 (5 bases). V gave up 3 bases and J gave up 0 bases, with 20 bases separating them. There are 18 residues in the CDR3. From germline, CDR1 is TSWWSYY and CDR2 QGS.

Comment on this clone: The likely explanation is a read error, given a far larger clone one base away. The V and J genes are TRDV1 and TRDJ1, with D maybe TRDD3 (6 bases). Deletions cut 1 base from V and 7 bases from J, with 46 bases between. The CDR3 extends over 25 amino acids. Germline-derived CDR1 and CDR2 are TSWWSYY and QGS. CDR3 loop: CALGEPPGIPRGTWGEEDPAGKLIF. CDR3 sequence (DNA): TGTGCTCTTGGGGAACCCCCGGGGATTCCTCGGGGCACGTGGGGTGAGGAGGACCCGGCCGGTAAACTCATCTTT.

This clone is medium-sized (0.01 to 0.1%) by share. V and J are TRDV1 and TRDJ1; tentatively, D is TRDD3 (6 bases). The CDR3 has 16 residues. Between the trimmed V and J ends, which lost 2 bases and 0 bases, there was a span of 13 bases. Looked up from germline, CDR1 is TSWWSYY and CDR2 is QGS. The CDR3 DNA is TGTGCTCTTGGGGAAGTCGGGGGGACCTACACCGATAAACTCATCTTT. It translates to CALGEVGGTYTDKLIF.

This clone came up a few times. TCRdb pairs this DNA with a much larger clone's protein that differs at residue 7, likely a read error; the protein shown was translated from the DNA. V usage is TRDV1 and J usage is TRDJ3; 9 bases align to TRDD3. Germline-derived CDR1 and CDR2 are TSWWSYY and QGS. This CDR3 comprises 20 residues. V was pared by 3 bases and J by 0 bases, with 9 bases of the junction left unmatched. The CDR3 region is CALGDRATGGHSWDTRQMFF. DNA of the CDR3: TGTGCTCTTGGGGACCGCGCTACTGGGGGACACTCCTGGGACACCCGACAGATGTTTTTC.

In its sample, this clone was seen a few times. The V gene is TRDV3, the J gene TRDJ1; 8 nucleotides align to TRDD3. V shed 0 bases, J shed 8 bases, and the junction held 23 bases outside the gene matches. The germline gives CDR1 TVYSNPD, CDR2 GDNSRS (reference sequence). The CDR3 contains 18 residues. This CDR3 reads CAFRLAPFPLLGGFKLIF. The CDR3 nucleotides are TGTGCCTTTAGGCTGGCTCCCTTCCCACTACTGGGGGGTTTCAAACTCATCTTT.

In this sample, this clone turned up a few times. This chain uses TRDV1 with TRDJ2; 7 bases match TRDD3. J was trimmed by 3 bases and V by 1 base; bases with no gene match: 11. The V gene's germline CDR1 is TSWWSYY and CDR2 QGS. CDR3 length equals 18 residues. CDR3 in DNA: TGTGCTCTTGGGGAACCACCGGGGATAAAGTCAATGACAGCACAACTCTTCTTT. It encodes CALGEPPGIKSMTAQLFF.

This clone rates as medium-sized. V usage is TRDV1 and J usage is TRDJ1; D unclear. Germline-derived CDR1 and CDR2 are TSWWSYY and QGS. The CDR3 is 19 amino acids. V lost 8 bases and J 0 bases, leaving 28 bases between the germline ends. CDR3 region: CALMLFTSLETPNTDKLIF. The CDR3 DNA reads TGTGCTCTTATGTTGTTCACCTCACTCGAAACGCCCAACACCGATAAACTCATCTTT.

The rearrangement joins TRDV1 to TRDJ1, with 8 bases matching TRDD2. The germline V gene encodes CDR1 TSWWSYY and CDR2 QGS. V lost 1 base to trimming and J lost 0 bases; unmatched junction nucleotides: 7. The CDR3 loop spans 17 amino acids. CDR3 sequence: CALGEQSPFLNTDKLIF. CDR3 sequence (DNA): TGTGCTCTTGGGGAACAGTCACCCTTCCTAAACACCGATAAACTCATCTTT.

Worth noting for this clone: This may be a read error, as it is one base from a much larger clone. The same CDR3 also results from other DNA sequences found in this sample. The V and J genes are TRDV1 and TRDJ1; 9 nucleotides line up with TRDD3. Germline trimming cut 1 base from V and 1 base from J; bases unmatched to any gene: 10. The CDR3 loop spans 18 amino acids. The germline gives CDR1 TSWWSYY, CDR2 QGS. DNA for the CDR3: TGTGCTCTTGGGGAACAAGCTGGGGGATCTTACACCACCGATAAACTCATCTTT. It encodes CALGEQAGGSYTTDKLIF.

The V and J genes are TRDV2 and TRDJ1; TRDD3 agrees at 8 bases. CDR1 and CDR2 (germline): GEAIGNYY, EKD. The CDR3 contains 18 residues. Trimming removed 1 base from V and 1 base from J; junction bases left unmatched: 13. The CDR3 sequence: CACDTVPWGSRATDKLIF. The CDR3 region has the DNA TGTGCCTGTGACACAGTTCCCTGGGGGAGTCGGGCCACCGATAAACTCATCTTT.

In this sample, this clone turned up a few times. The chain uses TRDV3 and TRDJ1; a weak D match, TRDD2 (6 bases). Germline values: CDR1 TVYSNPD, CDR2 GDNSRS (reference sequence). The CDR3 length is 16 residues. The V and J ends lost 2 bases and 0 bases respectively, with 19 bases between them. The CDR3 is CAFVGPSQSHTDKLIF. In nucleotides, the CDR3 is TGTGCCTTTGTGGGACCTTCCCAATCACACACCGATAAACTCATCTTT.

The chain recombines TRDV1 with TRDJ1, with TRDD3 identical over 13 bases. The CDR3 sequence is 21 residues long. Germline CDR1 reads TSWWSYY; CDR2 reads QGS. Trimming took 2 bases from V and 7 from J; bases not matched to a gene: 22. The CDR3 protein is CALGEIPFATEGTGGYGKLIF. The CDR3 nucleotides read TGTGCTCTTGGGGAAATCCCCTTCGCTACGGAGGGAACTGGGGGATACGGTAAACTCATCTTT.

This clone is termed large. This chain joins TRDV2 and TRDJ3; 7 nucleotides match TRDD3. The CDR3 runs to 21 residues. CDR1 is GEAIGNYY, CDR2 EKD, per germline. The V segment lost 0 bases and the J segment 1 base; nucleotides outside the gene matches: 14. CDR3 in DNA: TGTGCCTGTGACACCGCACTGGGGATAGACGAGGAATCCTGGGACACCCGACAGATGTTTTTC. Protein product: CACDTALGIDEESWDTRQMFF.

To note about this clone: This sequence is one base from a far larger clone and is likely a read error. Other DNA sequences from this sample encode an identical CDR3 as well. This rearrangement joins TRDV1 to TRDJ1; 9 positions match TRDD3. This CDR3 has 22 amino acids. The V gene's germline CDR1 is TSWWSYY and CDR2 QGS. The CDR3 protein is CALGVTVRYWGTDENEKQKLIF. The CDR3 nucleotides read TGTGCCCTTGGGGTCACTGTTAGGTACTGGGGGACTGACGAAAATGAAAAGCAAAAACTCATCTTT.

In this sample, this clone turned up a few times. The gene calls are TRDV1 and TRDJ1; weak D call: TRDD3 (5 bases). CDR3 length: 16 residues. V was pared by 2 bases and J by 1 base, with 14 bases between. Germline CDR1 and CDR2: TSWWSYY and QGS. The CDR3: CALGEKWDQSTDKLIF. The CDR3 DNA follows: TGTGCTCTTGGGGAAAAGTGGGATCAGTCCACCGATAAACTCATCTTT.

This clone was seen more than once but under ten times. The V gene is TRDV3, the J gene TRDJ1; TRDD3 matches 9 bases. V lost 3 bases and J lost 0; bases outside the gene matches: 17. Germline CDR1 is TVYSNPD and CDR2 is GDNSRS (reference sequence). CDR3 length equals 18 residues. The CDR3 region is CAFNYRGDTPPYTDKLIF. As DNA, the CDR3 is TGTGCCTTCAACTACCGAGGGGATACGCCCCCGTACACCGATAAACTCATCTTT.

This clone counts as medium-sized. The chain employs TRDV1 and TRDJ1, with D perhaps matching TRDD2 (6 bases). From germline, CDR1 is TSWWSYY and CDR2 QGS. The V end was cut by 2 bases, the J end by 0 bases, with 22 bases between. CDR3 length equals 19 residues. The chain's CDR3 is CALGESALPSRDYTDKLIF. In DNA form, the CDR3 reads TGTGCTCTTGGGGAATCGGCACTTCCTTCTCGGGATTACACCGATAAACTCATCTTT.

Points on this clone: This may be a read error: a much more frequent sequence differs by one nucleotide. J is TRDJ1 and V is TRDV2; 8 positions agree with TRDD3. The V gene's germline CDR1 is GEAIGNYY and CDR2 EKD. The CDR3 runs 18 residues. Here the CDR3 DNA reads TGTGCCTGTGACACCGTCAGGAGAACTGGGGGCCTGCCCGATAAACCCATCTTT. Encoded protein: CACDTVRRTGGLPDKPIF.

This clone is judged medium-sized. The rearrangement links TRDV1 to TRDJ1, with 10 bases identical to TRDD3. The CDR3 contains 22 residues. CDR1 and CDR2 (germline): TSWWSYY, QGS. The V gene end was trimmed by 0 bases and the J gene end by 2 bases; junction bases not matched to a gene: 21. The CDR3 DNA reads as TGTGCTCTTGGGGAACTATGCTCTTCCCCCTCAACTGGGGGATCCTTAACCGATAAACTCATCTTT. Its protein product is CALGELCSSPSTGGSLTDKLIF.

By share of the sample, this clone is medium-sized. The sample has other DNA sequences that encode this CDR3 too. V and J are TRDV1 and TRDJ1, with D possibly TRDD2 on 6 matching bases. The V end was cut by 5 bases, the J end by 0 bases, with 22 bases between. Looked up from germline, CDR1 is TSWWSYY and CDR2 is QGS. This CDR3 region has 18 residues. CDR3 sequence reads: CALGMAFRTERYTDKLIF. In nucleotides, the CDR3 is TGTGCTCTTGGGATGGCCTTCCGTACCGAACGATACACCGATAAACTCATCTTT.

In this sample, this clone is large (0.1 to 1%). The sample carries other DNA sequences with the same CDR3. V and J are TRDV1 and TRDJ1; D gene unclear. The CDR3 covers 11 residues. The germline V gene encodes CDR1 TSWWSYY and CDR2 QGS. V was shortened by 3 bases and J by 8 bases, with 7 bases between the two germline ends. CDR3 nucleotides: TGTGCTCTTGGGGACCGTAAGAAACTCATCTTT. Its translation: CALGDRKKLIF.

The chain employs TRDV1 and TRDJ1; a possible D gene is TRDD2 (5 bases). Germline V gene data show CDR1 as TSWWSYY and CDR2 as QGS. This CDR3 has 18 residues. Trimming pared 4 bases from V and 9 bases from J, leaving 30 bases between. CDR3 in DNA: TGTGCTCTTGGGGGATCGGGAGGTTCCTCCCCGGCGACTTGGGAACTCATCTTT. It is translated as CALGGSGGSSPATWELIF.

The V and J genes are TRDV3 and TRDJ1; 8 positions agree with TRDD3. The junction had 10 bases not matched to a gene; V was cut back by 0 bases and J by 4 bases. The CDR3 sequence is 15 residues long. Germline loops: CDR1 TVYSNPD, CDR2 GDNSRS (reference sequence). The CDR3, as DNA: TGTGCCTTTAGCTGGGCTACTCTGGGGGACGATAAACTCATCTTT. This sequence encodes CAFSWATLGDDKLIF.

The chain couples TRDV1 to TRDJ1; TRDD2 might be the D (8 bases). In germline, CDR1 is TSWWSYY, CDR2 QGS. CDR3 length: 17 amino acids. Trimming stripped 3 bases from V and 0 bases from J, with 17 bases between. CDR3 sequence reads: CALGDASYGGYTDKLIF. The CDR3 DNA is TGTGCTCTTGGGGACGCTTCCTACGGGGGATACACCGATAAACTCATCTTT.

This clone is categorized as medium-sized. The chain recombines TRDV1 with TRDJ1, with D hard to call. The CDR3 extends over 18 amino acids. Germline CDR1 and CDR2: TSWWSYY and QGS. Trimming cost V 0 bases and J 1 base, with 18 bases left between them. In DNA form, the CDR3 reads TGTGCTCTTGGGGAACTTCCTCTAGGACGGCTCGGCACCGATAAACTCATCTTT. Amino acid sequence: CALGELPLGRLGTDKLIF.

With regard to this clone: A read error may be the cause here, since a much bigger clone is one base away. The J gene is TRDJ1, the V gene TRDV2; D is uncertain. Germline CDR1 and CDR2: GEAIGNYY and EKD. The CDR3 extends over 18 amino acids. Trimming removed 4 bases from V and 0 bases from J, with 23 bases in between. The CDR3 DNA is TGTGCCTGTGAAACCGGAGTCTCATGGGAAACGTACACCGATAAACTCATCTTT. Translated: CACETGVSWETYTDKLIF.

On this clone itself: A read error is the likely source, as a far larger clone sits one nucleotide away. V usage is TRDV2 and J usage is TRDJ1; 9 positions agree with TRDD3. CDR1 is GEAIGNYY, CDR2 EKD, per germline. With 2 bases clipped from V and 0 bases from J, the junction kept 12 bases outside the gene matches. The CDR3 is made up of 18 amino acids. The CDR3 DNA is TGTGCCTGTGACAGTCTTCTTGGGGATACGCCCCACACCGATAAACTCATCTTT. Its translation is CACDSLLGDTPHTDKLIF.

A remark on this clone: Given a far larger clone just one base away, this is likely a sequencing read error. The identical CDR3 is also encoded by other nucleotide sequences in the sample. The V and J genes are TRDV2 and TRDJ1; no clear D. This CDR3 spans 17 amino acids. V was trimmed by 3 bases and J by 2 bases, leaving 21 bases between them. Per the germline V gene, CDR1 is GEAIGNYY and CDR2 is EKD. The CDR3: CACDPAPRRSRTDKLIF. The DNA for the CDR3 is TGTGCCTGTGACCCGGCCCCTCGCAGAAGTCGGACCGATAAACTCATCTTT.

Remarks on this clone: Given a far larger clone just one base away, this is likely a sequencing read error. The chain joins TRDV1 to TRDJ1, with D tentatively TRDD2 or TRDD3 (7 bases each). CDR1 TSWWSYY and CDR2 QGS come from the germline V gene. This CDR3 comprises 18 residues. CDR3 nucleotides: TGTGCTCTTGGGGAACGGTCCTTCCTGGGGGTCAACACCGATAAACCCATCTTT. This codes for CALGERSFLGVNTDKPIF.

This clone is labeled as medium-sized (0.01 to 0.1%). The rearrangement uses TRDV2 and TRDJ1; 11 bases are a match to TRDD3. The CDR3 has 16 residues. Losses at the gene ends were 2 bases for V and 1 base for J; bases not matched to a gene: 5. Per the germline V gene, CDR1 is GEAIGNYY and CDR2 is EKD. The CDR3 sequence is CACDIGGYGGTDKLIF. The CDR3 coding sequence is TGTGCCTGTGACATTGGGGGATACGGAGGCACCGATAAACTCATCTTT.